Sequencing of this T cell receptor (beta chain) was carried out in a study of blood T cell repertoires in COVID-19. CDR3 length: 15 residues. CDR1 and CDR2 (germline): MNHNS, SASEGT. V gave up 2 bases and J gave up 4 bases, with 14 bases separating them. Profiling relied on immunoSEQ multiplex PCR, and the TCRdb table lists in-frame clones only, not all of them. Of about 160,000 clones detected, 82% appear once; the ten largest clones hold under 12%. Sequenced material: peripheral blood. V usage is TRBV6-1 and J usage is TRBJ1-1, with no clear D. The sequence was collected from a woman aged 80 or over with active or convalescent COVID-19. The CDR3 region has the DNA TGTGCCAGCAGTGAAAGACCGACTAGCGCCACTGAAGCTTTCTTT. Translated, it gives CASSERPTSATEAFF.